This paragraph covers one T cell receptor (beta chain) sequence. The antigen is not known. The sample is drawn from a study of graft-versus-host responses after intestinal transplantation. Per the germline V gene, CDR1 is SGHRS and CDR2 is YFSETQ. The CDR3 is 15 amino acids. V trimming: 4 bases; J trimming: 2 bases; junction bases outside the gene matches: 8. Measured with immunoSEQ multiplex PCR; TCRdb has only the in-frame clones, and not every one. The data contain 99,000 or so clones, 85% to 95% of them seen just once; the ten biggest clones take up 0.069%. The study's findings and limits: The recipient marrow held GvH clones, and some of them showed up first in ileum or blood. In patients with graft-donor T cell macrochimerism, allograft graft-versus-host to host-versus-graft clonal ratios were high.

Source: unstimulated CD8+ T cells sorted from spleen or lymph node cells, taken before transplant. The chain links TRBV5-1 to TRBJ2-5; TRBD1 aligns across 7 bases. This receptor was identified in a human donor who was the organ donor for an intestinal transplant. The CDR3 region is CASSLAGTEQETQYF. The CDR3 bases are TGCGCCAGCAGCCTAGCAGGGACAGAGCAAGAGACCCAGTACTTC. Looking up the rest from reference TRBV5-1 and TRBJ2-5 gives the full variable domain: KAGVTQTPRYLIKTRGQQVTLSCSPISGHRSVSWYQQTPGQGLQFLFEYFSETQRNKGNFPGRFSGRQFSNSRSEMNVSTLELGDSALYLCASSLAGTEQETQYFGPGTRLLVL.